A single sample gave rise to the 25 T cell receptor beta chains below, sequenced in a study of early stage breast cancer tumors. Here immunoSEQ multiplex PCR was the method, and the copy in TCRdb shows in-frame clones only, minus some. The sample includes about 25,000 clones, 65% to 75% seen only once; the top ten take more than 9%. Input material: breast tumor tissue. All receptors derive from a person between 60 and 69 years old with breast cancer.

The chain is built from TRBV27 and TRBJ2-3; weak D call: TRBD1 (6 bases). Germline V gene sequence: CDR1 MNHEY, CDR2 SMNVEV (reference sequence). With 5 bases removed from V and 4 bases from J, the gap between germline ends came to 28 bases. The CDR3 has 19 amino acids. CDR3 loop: CASSRVGQVAYGGPDTQYF. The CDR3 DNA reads TGTGCCAGCAGTAGGGTTGGGCAGGTAGCGTATGGGGGCCCAGATACGCAGTATTTT.

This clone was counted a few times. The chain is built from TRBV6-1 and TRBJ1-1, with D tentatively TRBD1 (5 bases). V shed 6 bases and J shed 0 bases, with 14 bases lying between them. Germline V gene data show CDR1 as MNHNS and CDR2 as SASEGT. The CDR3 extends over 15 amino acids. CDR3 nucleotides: TGTGCCAGCAGAAGATCAAGGGGCTTGAACACTGAAGCTTTCTTT. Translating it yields CASRRSRGLNTEAFF.

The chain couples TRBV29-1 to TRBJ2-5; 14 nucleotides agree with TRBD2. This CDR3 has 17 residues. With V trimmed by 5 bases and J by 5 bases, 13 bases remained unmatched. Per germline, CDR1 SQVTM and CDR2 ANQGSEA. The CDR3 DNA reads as TGCAGCGTTCGTATTCCGGGACTAGCGGGAGAGGCGGAGACCCAGTACTTC. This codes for CSVRIPGLAGEAETQYF. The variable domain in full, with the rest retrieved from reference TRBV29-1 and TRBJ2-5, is SAVISQKPSRDICQRGTSLTIQCQVDSQVTMMFWYRQQPGQSLTLIATANQGSEATYESGFVIDKFPISRPNLTFSTLTVSNMSPEDSSIYLCSVRIPGLAGEAETQYFGPGTRLLVL.

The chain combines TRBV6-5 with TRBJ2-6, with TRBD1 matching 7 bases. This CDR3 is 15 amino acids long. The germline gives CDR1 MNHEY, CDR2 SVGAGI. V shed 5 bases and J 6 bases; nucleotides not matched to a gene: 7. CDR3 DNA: TGTGCCAGCAGTCGACAGGGCCTCCTGGCCAACGTCCTGACTTTC. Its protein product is CASSRQGLLANVLTF.

The CDR3 coding sequence is TGTGCCAGCAGCCGTGGTTCCGCAGGGGGCTACACCTTC. This codes for CASSRGSAGGYTF. The chain joins TRBV5-6 to TRBJ1-2; the D gene is possibly TRBD1 (5 bases). Germline assignment: CDR1 SGHDT and CDR2 YYEEEE. The CDR3 totals 13 residues. The V end lost 4 bases, the J end lost 8 bases, and 15 bases lay between the germline ends.

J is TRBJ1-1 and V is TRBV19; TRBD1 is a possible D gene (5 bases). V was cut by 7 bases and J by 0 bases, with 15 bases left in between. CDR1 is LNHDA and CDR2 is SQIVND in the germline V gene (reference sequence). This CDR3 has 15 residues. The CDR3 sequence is CASKRYGGMNTEAFF. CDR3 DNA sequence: TGTGCCAGTAAGCGTTACGGGGGTATGAACACTGAAGCTTTCTTT.

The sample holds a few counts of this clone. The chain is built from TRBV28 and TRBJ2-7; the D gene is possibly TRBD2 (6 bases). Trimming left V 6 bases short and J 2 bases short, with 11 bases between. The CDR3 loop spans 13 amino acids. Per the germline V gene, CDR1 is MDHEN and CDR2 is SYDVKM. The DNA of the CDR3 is TGTGCCAGCAGGCGGGACTTAACCTACGAGCAGTACTTC. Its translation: CASRRDLTYEQYF.

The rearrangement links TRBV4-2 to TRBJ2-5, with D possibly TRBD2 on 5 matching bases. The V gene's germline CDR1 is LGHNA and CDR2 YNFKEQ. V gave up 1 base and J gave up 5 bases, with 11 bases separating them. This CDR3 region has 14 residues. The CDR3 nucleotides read TGTGCCAGCAGCCAAGGCGATGGCGGGGAGACCCAGTACTTC. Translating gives CASSQGDGGETQYF.

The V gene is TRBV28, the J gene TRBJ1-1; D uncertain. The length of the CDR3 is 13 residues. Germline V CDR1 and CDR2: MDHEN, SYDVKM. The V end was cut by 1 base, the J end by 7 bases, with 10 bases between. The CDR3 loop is CASSLSTRGEAFF. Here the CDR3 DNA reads TGTGCCAGCAGTTTATCCACACGGGGTGAAGCTTTCTTT.

The CDR3 bases are TGTGCCAGCGGTCGGGATTATGAGCAGTTCTTC. It specifies CASGRDYEQFF. J is TRBJ2-1 and V is TRBV9, with D perhaps matching TRBD2 (5 bases). Germline V lookup: CDR1 SGDLS, CDR2 YYNGEE. This CDR3 region has 11 residues. Trimming shortened V by 7 bases and J by 8 bases, and 10 bases separated the two germline ends.

The CDR3 spells CASSHPRGTGPDTQYF. The CDR3 DNA sequence: TGTGCCAGCAGCCATCCCCGGGGGACCGGGCCAGATACGCAGTATTTT. J is TRBJ2-3 and V is TRBV4-2; tentatively, D is TRBD2 (6 bases). Trimming took 3 bases from V and 4 from J, leaving 17 bases between them. Germline V gene data show CDR1 as LGHNA and CDR2 as YNFKEQ. CDR3 length: 16 residues.

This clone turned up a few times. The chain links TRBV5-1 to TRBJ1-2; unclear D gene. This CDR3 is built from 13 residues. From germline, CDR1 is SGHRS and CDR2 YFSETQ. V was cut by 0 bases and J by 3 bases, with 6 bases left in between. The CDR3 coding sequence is TGCGCCAGCAGCTTGGCCTCCCACTATGGCTACACCTTC. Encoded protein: CASSLASHYGYTF. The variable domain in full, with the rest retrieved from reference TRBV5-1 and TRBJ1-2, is KAGVTQTPRYLIKTRGQQVTLSCSPISGHRSVSWYQQTPGQGLQFLFEYFSETQRNKGNFPGRFSGRQFSNSRSEMNVSTLELGDSALYLCASSLASHYGYTFGSGTRLTVV.

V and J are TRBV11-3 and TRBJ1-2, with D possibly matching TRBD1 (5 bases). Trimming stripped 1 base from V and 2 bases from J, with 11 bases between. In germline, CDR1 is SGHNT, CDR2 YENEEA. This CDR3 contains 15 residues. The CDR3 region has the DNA TGTGCCAGCAGCTTAGTAGCCAGGGCCAACTATGGCTACACCTTC. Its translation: CASSLVARANYGYTF.

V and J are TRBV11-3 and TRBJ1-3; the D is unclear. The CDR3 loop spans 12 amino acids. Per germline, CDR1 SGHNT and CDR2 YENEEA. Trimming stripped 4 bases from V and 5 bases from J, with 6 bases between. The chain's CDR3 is CASSSERNTIYF. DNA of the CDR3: TGTGCCAGCAGCTCCGAGAGAAACACCATATATTTT.

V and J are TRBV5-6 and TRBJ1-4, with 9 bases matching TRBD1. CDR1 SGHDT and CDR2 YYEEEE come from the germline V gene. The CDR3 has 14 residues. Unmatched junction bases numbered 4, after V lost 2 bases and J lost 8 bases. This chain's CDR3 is CASSLQGAKEKLFF. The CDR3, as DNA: TGTGCCAGCAGCTTACAGGGGGCGAAAGAAAAACTGTTTTTT.

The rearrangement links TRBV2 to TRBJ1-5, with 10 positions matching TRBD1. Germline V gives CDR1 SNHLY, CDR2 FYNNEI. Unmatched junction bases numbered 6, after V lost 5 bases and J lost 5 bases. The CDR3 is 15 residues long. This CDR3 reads CASSPGQGEYQPQHF. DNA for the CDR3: TGTGCCAGCAGTCCCGGACAGGGGGAATATCAGCCCCAGCATTTT.

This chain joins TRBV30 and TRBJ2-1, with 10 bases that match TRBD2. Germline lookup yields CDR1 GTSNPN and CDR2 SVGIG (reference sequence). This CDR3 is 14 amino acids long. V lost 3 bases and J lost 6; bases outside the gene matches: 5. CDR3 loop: CAWRLSGRANEQFF. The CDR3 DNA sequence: TGTGCCTGGAGATTAAGCGGGAGGGCCAATGAGCAGTTCTTC. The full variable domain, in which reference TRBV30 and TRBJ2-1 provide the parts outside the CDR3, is SQTIHQWPATLVQPVGSPLSLECTVEGTSNPNLYWYRQAAGRGLQLLFYSVGIGQISSEVPQNLSASRPQDRQFILSSKKLLLSDSGFYLCAWRLSGRANEQFFGPGTRLTVL.

The chain's CDR3 is CASSSLDRAPNQPQHF. Written as DNA, the CDR3 is TGTGCCAGCAGTTCTCTGGACAGGGCCCCCAATCAGCCCCAGCATTTT. This chain joins TRBV6-5 and TRBJ1-5, with 8 bases that match TRBD1. V trimming: 4 bases; J trimming: 3 bases; junction bases outside the gene matches: 8. The CDR3 contains 16 residues. Germline CDR1 reads MNHEY; CDR2 reads SVGAGI.

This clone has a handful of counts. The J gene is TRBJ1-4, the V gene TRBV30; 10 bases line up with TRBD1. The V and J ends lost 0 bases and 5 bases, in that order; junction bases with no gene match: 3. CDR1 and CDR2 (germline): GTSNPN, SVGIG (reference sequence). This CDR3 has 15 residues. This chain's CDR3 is CAWSVRTGGNEKLFF. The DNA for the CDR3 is TGTGCCTGGAGTGTCAGGACAGGGGGGAATGAAAAACTGTTTTTT.

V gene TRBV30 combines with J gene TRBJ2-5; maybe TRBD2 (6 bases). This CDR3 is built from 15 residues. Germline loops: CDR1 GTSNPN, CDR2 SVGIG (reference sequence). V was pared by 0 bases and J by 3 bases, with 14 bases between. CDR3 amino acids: CAWSVQRRAKETQYF. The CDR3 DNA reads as TGTGCCTGGAGTGTACAGAGGAGGGCCAAAGAGACCCAGTACTTC.

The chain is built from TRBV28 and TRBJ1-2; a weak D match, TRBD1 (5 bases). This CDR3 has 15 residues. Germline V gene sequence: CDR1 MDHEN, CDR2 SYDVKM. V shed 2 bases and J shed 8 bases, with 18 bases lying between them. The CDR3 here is CASSLPWTPREGYTF. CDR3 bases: TGTGCCAGCAGTTTACCCTGGACACCTAGGGAAGGCTACACCTTC.

The CDR3 DNA sequence: TGTGCCAGAGAGGGCCTCCGGGGCGGGGAGCTGTTTTTT. Translation: CAREGLRGGELFF. The chain has TRBV6-4 and TRBJ2-2, with D possibly TRBD2 on 5 matching bases. Trimming stripped 9 bases from V and 7 bases from J, with 15 bases between. Germline CDR1 reads MRHNA; CDR2 reads SNTAGT. This CDR3 has 13 amino acids.

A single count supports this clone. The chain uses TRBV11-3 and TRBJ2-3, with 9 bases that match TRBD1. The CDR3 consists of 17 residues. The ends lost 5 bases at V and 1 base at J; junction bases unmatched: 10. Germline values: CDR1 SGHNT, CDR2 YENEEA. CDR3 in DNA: TGTGCCAGCAGCAATAAACAGGGGGCCAAGGGCACAGATACGCAGTATTTT. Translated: CASSNKQGAKGTDTQYF.

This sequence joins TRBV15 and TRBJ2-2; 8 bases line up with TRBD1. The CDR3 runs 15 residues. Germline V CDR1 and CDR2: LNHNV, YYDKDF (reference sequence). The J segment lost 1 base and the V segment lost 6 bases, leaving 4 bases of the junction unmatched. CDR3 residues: CATSHGTGNTGELFF. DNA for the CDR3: TGTGCCACCAGTCACGGGACAGGGAACACCGGGGAGCTGTTTTTT. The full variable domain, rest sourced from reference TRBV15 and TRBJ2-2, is DAMVIQNPRYQVTQFGKPVTLSCSQTLNHNVMYWYQQKSSQAPKLLFHYYDKDFNNEADTPDNFQSRRPNTSFCFLDIRSPGLGDTAMYLCATSHGTGNTGELFFGEGSRLTVL.

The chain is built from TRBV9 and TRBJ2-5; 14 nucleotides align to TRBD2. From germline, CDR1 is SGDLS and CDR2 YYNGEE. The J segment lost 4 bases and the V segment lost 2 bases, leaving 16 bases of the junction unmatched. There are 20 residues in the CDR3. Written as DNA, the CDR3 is TGTGCCAGCAGCGTCTCGGGACTAGCGGGAGAGTGGCATCTGGGAGAGACCCAGTACTTC. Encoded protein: CASSVSGLAGEWHLGETQYF.